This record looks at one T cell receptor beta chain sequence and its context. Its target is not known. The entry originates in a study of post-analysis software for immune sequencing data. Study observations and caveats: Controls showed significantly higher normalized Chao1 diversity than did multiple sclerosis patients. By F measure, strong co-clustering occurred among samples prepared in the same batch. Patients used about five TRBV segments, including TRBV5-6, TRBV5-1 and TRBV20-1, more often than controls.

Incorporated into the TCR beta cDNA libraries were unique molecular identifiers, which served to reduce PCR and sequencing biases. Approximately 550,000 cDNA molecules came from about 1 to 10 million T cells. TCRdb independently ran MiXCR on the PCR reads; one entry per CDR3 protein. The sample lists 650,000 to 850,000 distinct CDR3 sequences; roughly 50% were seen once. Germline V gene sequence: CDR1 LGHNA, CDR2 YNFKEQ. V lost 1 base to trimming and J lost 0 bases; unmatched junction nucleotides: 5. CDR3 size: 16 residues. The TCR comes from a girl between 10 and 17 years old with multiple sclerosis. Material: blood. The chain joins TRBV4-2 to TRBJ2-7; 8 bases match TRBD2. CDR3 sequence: CASSQGGGLYSYEQYF. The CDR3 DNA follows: TGTGCCAGCAGCCAAGGCGGGGGGCTTTACTCCTACGAGCAGTACTTC.